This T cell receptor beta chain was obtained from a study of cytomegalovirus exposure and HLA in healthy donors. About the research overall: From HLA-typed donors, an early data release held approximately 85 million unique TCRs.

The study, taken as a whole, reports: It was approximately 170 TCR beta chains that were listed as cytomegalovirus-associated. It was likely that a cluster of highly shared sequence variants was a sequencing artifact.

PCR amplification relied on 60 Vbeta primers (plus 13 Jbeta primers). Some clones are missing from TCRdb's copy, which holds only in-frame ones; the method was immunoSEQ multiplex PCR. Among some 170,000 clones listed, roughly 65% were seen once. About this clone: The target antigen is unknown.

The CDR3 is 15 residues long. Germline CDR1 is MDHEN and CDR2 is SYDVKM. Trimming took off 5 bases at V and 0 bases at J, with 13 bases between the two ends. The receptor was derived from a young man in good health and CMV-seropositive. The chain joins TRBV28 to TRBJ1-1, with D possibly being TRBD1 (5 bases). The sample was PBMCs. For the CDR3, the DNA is TGTGCCAGCAGTGACAGAGCTGTTATGAACACTGAAGCTTTCTTT. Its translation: CASSDRAVMNTEAFF.